Shown below are 20 T cell receptor beta chains from a single sample sequenced in a study of post-analysis software for immune sequencing data. Findings and limits, study-wide: A handful of TRBV segments were significantly more frequent in patients than in controls. TRBV5-6, TRBV5-1 and TRBV20-1 were among these segments.

For these receptors, no antigen is known. Tagging with unique molecular identifiers was a feature of the TCR beta cDNA libraries. Each CDR3 protein gets one entry after TCRdb re-called the PCR reads with MiXCR. The repertoire has roughly 700,000 distinct CDR3 sequences, roughly 27% of them found once; the top ten carry about 0.5%. Sequenced input: blood. The receptor source for this set is a girl aged 10-17 years with multiple sclerosis.

The genes are TRBV18 and TRBJ1-2, with D uncertain. Per the germline V gene, CDR1 is KGHSH and CDR2 is LQKENI. The CDR3 consists of 15 residues. The V and J ends lost 1 base and 2 bases respectively, with 11 bases between them. CDR3 protein: CASSPQMRENYGYTF. The CDR3 DNA is TGTGCCAGCTCACCACAGATGAGGGAGAACTATGGCTACACCTTC.

This clonotype was picked up many times. The V and J genes are TRBV20-1 and TRBJ2-5; no definite D call. The V and J ends lost 3 bases and 7 bases respectively, with 6 bases between them. CDR1 is DFQATT, CDR2 SNEGSKA, per germline (reference sequence). The CDR3 runs 10 residues. CDR3 sequence: CSASSGTQYF. CDR3 nucleotide sequence: TGCAGTGCTAGTTCGGGGACCCAGTACTTC.

This clonotype was detected a few times. The chain uses TRBV9 and TRBJ2-7; D is possibly TRBD1 or TRBD2 (5 bases each). Trimming took 3 bases from V and 2 from J, leaving 15 bases between them. This CDR3 comprises 15 residues. Germline V gene lookup returns CDR1 SGDLS and CDR2 YYNGEE. The CDR3 is CASSGSPGPPYEQYF. The CDR3 DNA sequence: TGTGCCAGCAGCGGATCCCCGGGACCCCCCTACGAGCAGTACTTC.

Concerning this clonotype itself: Sequence at one end of the junction differs from germline and may be a read error. The J gene is TRBJ2-7, the V gene TRBV7-9; D is perhaps TRBD1 (5 bases). In germline, CDR1 is SEHNR, CDR2 FQNEAQ (reference sequence). This CDR3 contains 17 residues. CDR3 nucleotide sequence: TGTACCAGCAGCCGGACCCCCCAGGGCATAACCTCCTACGAGCAGTACTTC. Encoded protein: CTSSRTPQGITSYEQYF.

This rearrangement joins TRBV20-1 to TRBJ1-2, with D unresolved. Trimming removed 3 bases at V and 2 bases at J, with 10 bases between. The CDR3 is made up of 13 amino acids. Germline CDR1 is DFQATT and CDR2 is SNEGSKA (reference sequence). This chain's CDR3 is CSARSGNNYGYTF. The CDR3 DNA sequence: TGCAGTGCTAGGTCCGGAAACAACTATGGCTACACCTTC.

This clonotype occurred a few times. The CDR3 DNA reads as TGCAGCGTTCAGGGGGCAAGCTCTGGGGCCAACGTCCTGACTTTC. The encoded protein is CSVQGASSGANVLTF. The chain carries TRBV29-1 and TRBJ2-6; 8 bases fit TRBD1. The CDR3 loop spans 15 amino acids. Trimming at V came to 5 bases and at J to 0 bases, leaving 3 bases not matched to a gene. Germline loops: CDR1 SQVTM, CDR2 ANQGSEA.

In the case of this clonotype: Its ends do not fully match the called genes, so a read error is possible. The V and J genes are TRBV20-1 and TRBJ2-1; D gene unclear. CDR3 length equals 13 residues. Germline V gives CDR1 DFQATT, CDR2 SNEGSKA (reference sequence). CDR3 bases: TGCAGTGCTACTCTGACGGTTTACAATGAGCGGTTCTTC. Amino acid sequence: CSATLTVYNERFF.

The rearrangement uses TRBV7-8 and TRBJ2-5; D not resolved. Per germline, CDR1 SGHVS and CDR2 FQNEAQ. Between the trimmed V and J ends, which lost 6 bases and 5 bases, there was a span of 16 bases. The CDR3 runs to 14 residues. CDR3 sequence: CASSSPSAEETQYF. In nucleotides, the CDR3 is TGTGCCAGCAGTTCCCCCTCGGCAGAGGAGACCCAGTACTTC.

The chain employs TRBV20-1 and TRBJ2-3, with TRBD2 matching over 10 bases. CDR1 DFQATT and CDR2 SNEGSKA come from the germline V gene (reference sequence). The CDR3 sequence is 15 residues long. The trim removed 5 bases at V and 4 bases at J, leaving 9 bases unmatched. This CDR3 reads CSAQRLAGVADTQYF. The DNA for the CDR3 is TGCAGTGCTCAAAGGCTAGCGGGGGTCGCAGATACGCAGTATTTT.

The chain carries TRBV28 and TRBJ1-6, with D unclear. CDR1 is MDHEN, CDR2 SYDVKM, per germline. V was trimmed by 6 bases and J by 9 bases, leaving 15 bases between them. There are 14 residues in the CDR3. Here the CDR3 DNA reads TGTGCCAGCAGCCCGGTAGGGCTGGGTTCACCCCTCCACTTT. Translation: CASSPVGLGSPLHF.

J is TRBJ2-3 and V is TRBV10-3; 9 bases fit TRBD1. V lost 2 bases, J lost 7 bases, and 10 bases stayed unmatched. Germline CDR1 ENHRY, CDR2 SYGVKD. CDR3 length: 16 residues. The CDR3 is CAISEATGGHRNTQYF. The CDR3 DNA reads TGTGCCATCAGTGAGGCGACAGGGGGACACAGAAATACGCAGTATTTT.

The chain combines TRBV7-2 with TRBJ1-1; 10 bases match TRBD1. CDR3 size: 15 residues. After removal of 3 bases from V and 7 bases from J, the junction contained 8 bases not matched to a gene. CDR1 is SGHTA, CDR2 FQGNSA, per germline. The CDR3 DNA is TGTGCCAGCAGCTTGAGACAGGGGGCGACGAATGAAGCTTTCTTT. Amino acids: CASSLRQGATNEAFF. Using reference TRBV7-2 and TRBJ1-1 for the parts outside the CDR3, the full variable domain is GAGVSQSPSNKVTEKGKDVELRCDPISGHTALYWYRQSLGQGLEFLIYFQGNSAPDKSGLPSDRFSAERTGGSVSTLTIQRTQQEDSAVYLCASSLRQGATNEAFFGQGTRLTVV.

This clonotype showed up just a few times. CDR3 in DNA: TGTGCCACAAAGAGGGATAGCAATCAGCCCCAGCATTTT. This translates into CATKRDSNQPQHF. The chain employs TRBV7-8 and TRBJ1-5; D is uncertain. From germline, CDR1 is SGHVS and CDR2 FQNEAQ. This CDR3 spans 13 amino acids. Trimming removed 10 bases from V and 0 bases from J, with 10 bases in between.

This clonotype turned up a few times. The chain has TRBV20-1 and TRBJ2-5; D perhaps matches TRBD2 (7 bases). The CDR3 runs to 14 residues. Germline V gene data show CDR1 as DFQATT and CDR2 as SNEGSKA (reference sequence). V dropped 0 bases and J dropped 4 bases, with 12 bases sitting between them. The CDR3 is CSARDFRGAETQYF. The CDR3, as DNA: TGCAGTGCTAGAGATTTTCGGGGGGCAGAGACCCAGTACTTC.

The V gene is TRBV14, the J gene TRBJ2-5; D unresolved. CDR3 length equals 15 residues. The germline V gene has CDR1 SGHDN and CDR2 FVKESK. V was clipped by 2 bases and J by 2 bases, with 12 bases between them. CDR3 region: CASSQRPRSQETQYF. The DNA for the CDR3 is TGTGCCAGCAGCCAACGCCCCAGAAGTCAAGAGACCCAGTACTTC.

This clonotype was recorded a few times. One end of the junction does not line up with germline, which may come from a read error. The chain recombines TRBV12-3 or TRBV12-4 with TRBJ1-1; 7 bases map to TRBD1. The CDR3 runs 15 residues. In DNA, the CDR3 is TGTGCCAGCAGCCCAAGGGGGCTCTTGAACACTGGAGCTTTCTTT. This gives the protein CASSPRGLLNTGAFF.

The J gene is TRBJ1-2, the V gene TRBV20-1, with D perhaps TRBD1 (5 bases). CDR3 size: 13 residues. Trimming removed 3 bases from V and 0 bases from J, with 8 bases in between. In germline, CDR1 is DFQATT, CDR2 SNEGSKA (reference sequence). The CDR3 DNA is TGCAGTGCTAGCGGGGGGGCTAACTATGGCTACACCTTC. This translates into CSASGGANYGYTF.

The chain couples TRBV9 to TRBJ2-2; TRBD2 is a possible D gene (5 bases). In germline, CDR1 is SGDLS, CDR2 YYNGEE. The CDR3 contains 14 residues. V was shortened by 2 bases and J by 4 bases, with 9 bases between the two germline ends. CDR3 coding DNA: TGTGCCAGCAGCGTGGTAGCGCTCACCGGGGAGCTGTTTTTT. Its translation is CASSVVALTGELFF.

The chain uses TRBV20-1 and TRBJ1-5; possibly TRBD1 for D (6 bases). Per germline, CDR1 DFQATT and CDR2 SNEGSKA (reference sequence). Trimming cost V 6 bases and J 4 bases, with 10 bases left between them. This CDR3 contains 12 residues. This CDR3 reads CSASDRNQPQHF. The CDR3 bases are TGCAGTGCCTCGGACAGAAATCAGCCCCAGCATTTT.

This clonotype was recorded a few times. The V call is TRBV11-2, the J call TRBJ1-5; 7 bases match TRBD1. Germline assignment: CDR1 SGHAT and CDR2 FQNNGV. V lost 5 bases, J lost 6 bases, and 13 bases stayed unmatched. This CDR3 is 16 amino acids long. CDR3 region: CASSVSGTVRGQPQHF. The CDR3 DNA reads as TGTGCCAGCAGCGTATCCGGGACAGTAAGAGGTCAGCCCCAGCATTTT.